This passage covers 5 T cell receptor beta chains from one sample sequenced in a study of shared clonotypes between healthy human individuals. Clones were sequenced by immunoSEQ multiplex PCR, and TCRdb holds only the in-frame ones, with some missing. This table holds about 490,000 clones, about 82% found once. The source material was PBMCs. These receptors all come from a woman between 35 and 50 years old in good health. Some clones in this sample may be carry-over from other donors' samples.

This chain links TRBV7-2 with TRBJ2-1; D is unclear. Trimming stripped 5 bases from V and 3 bases from J, with 14 bases between. The CDR3 covers 15 residues. Germline CDR1 SGHTA, CDR2 FQGNSA. CDR3 nucleotide sequence: TGTGCCAGCAGCCCCGAAGCTACGTACTACAATGAGCAGTTCTTC. Amino acids: CASSPEATYYNEQFF. Drawing the rest from reference TRBV7-2 and TRBJ2-1, the complete variable domain is GAGVSQSPSNKVTEKGKDVELRCDPISGHTALYWYRQSLGQGLEFLIYFQGNSAPDKSGLPSDRFSAERTGGSVSTLTIQRTQQEDSAVYLCASSPEATYYNEQFFGPGTRLTVL.

V gene TRBV5-1 combines with J gene TRBJ2-6; possible D gene TRBD2, 5 bases. Per germline, CDR1 SGHRS and CDR2 YFSETQ. CDR3 length: 16 residues. Deletions cut 6 bases from V and 0 bases from J, with 13 bases between. The CDR3 protein is CASNLFSGSGANVLTF. The DNA of the CDR3 is TGCGCCAGCAACCTCTTCAGCGGCTCTGGGGCCAACGTCCTGACTTTC.

The chain recombines TRBV27 with TRBJ1-1, with D maybe TRBD1 (6 bases). This CDR3 spans 15 amino acids. Germline V gives CDR1 MNHEY, CDR2 SMNVEV (reference sequence). Trimming stripped 7 bases from V and 1 base from J, with 16 bases between. CDR3 sequence reads: CASKARETGNTEAFF. CDR3 DNA sequence: TGTGCCAGCAAGGCAAGAGAGACAGGGAACACTGAAGCTTTCTTT.

V is TRBV7-6 and J is TRBJ1-1, with unresolved D. The CDR3 extends over 15 amino acids. The germline V and J ends were trimmed by 1 base and 0 bases, with 9 bases remaining between them. CDR1 is SGHVS and CDR2 is FNYEAQ in the germline V gene. The CDR3 region is CASSLVPDLNTEAFF. CDR3 in DNA: TGTGCCAGCAGCTTAGTACCAGATTTGAACACTGAAGCTTTCTTT.

The V call is TRBV7-9, the J call TRBJ1-4; 9 nucleotides agree with TRBD1. Germline CDR1 is SEHNR and CDR2 is FQNEAQ (reference sequence). V lost 1 base and J lost 5; bases outside the gene matches: 5. The CDR3 consists of 16 residues. The CDR3 DNA reads TGTGCCAGCAGCTTAGGTGGGACAGGGAACAATGAAAAACTGTTTTTT. Translated, it gives CASSLGGTGNNEKLFF. The full variable domain, completed using reference TRBV7-9 and TRBJ1-4, is DTGVSQNPRHKITKRGQNVTFRCDPISEHNRLYWYRQTLGQGPEFLTYFQNEAQLEKSRLLSDRFSAERPKGSFSTLEIQRTEQGDSAMYLCASSLGGTGNNEKLFFGSGTQLSVL.